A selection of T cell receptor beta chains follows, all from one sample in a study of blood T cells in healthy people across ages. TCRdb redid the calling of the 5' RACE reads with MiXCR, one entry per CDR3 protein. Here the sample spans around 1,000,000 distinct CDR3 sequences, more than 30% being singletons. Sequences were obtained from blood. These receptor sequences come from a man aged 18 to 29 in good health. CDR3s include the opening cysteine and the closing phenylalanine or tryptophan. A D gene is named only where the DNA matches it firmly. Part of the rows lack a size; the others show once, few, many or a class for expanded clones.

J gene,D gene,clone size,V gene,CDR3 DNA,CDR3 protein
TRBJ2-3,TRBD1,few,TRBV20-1,TGCAGTGCTAGAATGACAGGGGCCTTCACAGATACGCAGTATTTT,CSARMTGAFTDTQYF
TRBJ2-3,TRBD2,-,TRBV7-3,TGTGCCAGCAGCTTCGGGGGGTCCGGCACAGATACGCAGTATTTT,CASSFGGSGTDTQYF
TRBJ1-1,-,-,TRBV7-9,TGTGCCAGCAGCGATCCCTCCATGGGGAAGCTTGTTGGCACTGAAGCTTTCTTT,CASSDPSMGKLVGTEAFF
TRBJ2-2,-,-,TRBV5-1,TGCACCAGCAGCTTGGCCGGCCAGATAAACACCGGGGAGCTGTTTTTT,CTSSLAGQINTGELFF
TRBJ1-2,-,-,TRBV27,TGTGCCAGCAGTCCAGGGGACTTGCGCTTCAACTATGGCTACACCTTC,CASSPGDLRFNYGYTF
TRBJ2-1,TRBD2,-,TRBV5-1,TGCACCAGCAGCTGGACTAGCGGAAACAATGAGCAGTTCTTC,CTSSWTSGNNEQFF
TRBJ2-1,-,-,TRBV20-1,TGCAGTGCCACCTTCGGGAGTTACTCCTACAATGAGCAGTTCTTC,CSATFGSYSYNEQFF
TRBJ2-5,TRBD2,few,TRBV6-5,TGTGCCAGCAGCTCTAGCGGCTCACTGGCCCAGTACTTC,CASSSSGSLAQYF
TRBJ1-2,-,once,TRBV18,TGTGCCAGCTCGCCGAGGAGCTTACAGGCTAATGGCTACACCTTC,CASSPRSLQANGYTF
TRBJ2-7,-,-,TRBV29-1,TGCAGCGCTACCGGGACGTCCTACAATGAGCAGTACTTC,CSATGTSYNEQYF
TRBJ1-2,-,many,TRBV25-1,TGTGCCAGCAGGGGGGGTTCGAACTATGGCTACACCTTC,CASRGGSNYGYTF
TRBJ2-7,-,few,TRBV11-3,TGTGCCAGCAGCCCGAACCACAATGAGCAGTACTTC,CASSPNHNEQYF
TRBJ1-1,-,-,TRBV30,TGTGCCTGGAGTGGTACCGGCGCTTTCTTT,CAWSGTGAFF
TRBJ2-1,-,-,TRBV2,TGTGCCAGCAGCTCCGACAGGACGTCCTACAATGAGCAGTTCTTC,CASSSDRTSYNEQFF
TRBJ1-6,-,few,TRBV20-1,TGCAGTGCTAGTCGGGCTCAGGGGAATTCACCCCTCCACTTT,CSASRAQGNSPLHF
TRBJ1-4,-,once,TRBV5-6,TGTGCCAGCAGCTTGGGCCCCCGTGAGGCTGAAAAACTGTTTTTT,CASSLGPREAEKLFF
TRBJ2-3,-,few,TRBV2,TGTGCCAGCAGTGAAGCATCGCTGAGTACTAGCACAGATACGCAGTATTTT,CASSEASLSTSTDTQYF
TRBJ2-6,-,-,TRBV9,TGTGCCTGCAGCGCATCAGGGCTCTCTGGGGCCAACGTCCTGACTTTC,CACSASGLSGANVLTF
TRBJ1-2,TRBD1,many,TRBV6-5,TGTGCCAGCAGTCCCGGGACAGGGTATGGCTACACCTTC,CASSPGTGYGYTF
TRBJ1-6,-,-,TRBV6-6,TGTGCCAGCAGGGGGGAGAATTCACCCCTCCACTTT,CASRGENSPLHF
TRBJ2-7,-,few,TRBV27,TGTGCCAGCAGTACCTCTAGCGCCCTCAGCTCCTACGAGCAGTACTTC,CASSTSSALSSYEQYF
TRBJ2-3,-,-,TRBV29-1,TGCAGCGTTGCAGGCCCCACAGATACGCAGTATTTT,CSVAGPTDTQYF
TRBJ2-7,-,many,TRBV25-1,TGTGCCAGCAGCGGACGGGGGCGAGGGGTTTACGAGCAGTACTTC,CASSGRGRGVYEQYF
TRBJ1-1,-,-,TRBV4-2,TGTGCCAACAGCCAACCGGGACGGGGAACAAGGGTCACTGAAACTTTCTTT,CANSQPGRGTRVTETFF
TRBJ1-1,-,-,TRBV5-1,TGCGCCAGCAGCCCCCGGGAAGCGGGGGAAGCTTTCTTT,CASSPREAGEAFF
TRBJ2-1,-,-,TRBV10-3,TGTGCCATCAGTGCCGGGGTTGAGCAGTTCTTC,CAISAGVEQFF
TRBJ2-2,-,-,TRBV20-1,TGCAGTCACGGGGGACCGAACACCGGGGAGCTGTTTTTT,CSHGGPNTGELFF
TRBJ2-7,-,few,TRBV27,TGTGCCAGCAGTGGGGGAGGGGGCGAGCAGTACTTC,CASSGGGGEQYF
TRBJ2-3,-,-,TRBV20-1,TGCAGTGCTAGCCGACTCTCGCCCACAGATACGCAGTATTTT,CSASRLSPTDTQYF
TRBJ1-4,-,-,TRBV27,TGTGCCAGCAGTTTTTCTGGGGGAGGGGCATCTAATGAAAAACTGTTTTTT,CASSFSGGGASNEKLFF
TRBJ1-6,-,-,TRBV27,TGTGCCAGCAGTTTATCGATGGAGAGCTCCTATAATTCACCCCTCCACTTT,CASSLSMESSYNSPLHF
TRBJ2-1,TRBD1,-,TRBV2,TGTGCCAGCAGTATAAGGGACAGGACATACAATGAGCAGTTCTTC,CASSIRDRTYNEQFF
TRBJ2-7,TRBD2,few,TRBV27,TGTGCCAGCAGTCCCTCTAGCGGGGGGGCAAACGAGCAGTACTTC,CASSPSSGGANEQYF
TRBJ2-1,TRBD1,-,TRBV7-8,TGTGCCAGCAGGGTTGCGACAGGGGACAATGAGCAGTTCTTC,CASRVATGDNEQFF
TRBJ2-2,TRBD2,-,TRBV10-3,TGTGCCACCCTGACTAGCCCGTTCGCGAACACCGGGGAGCTGTTTTTT,CATLTSPFANTGELFF
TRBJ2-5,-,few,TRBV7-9,TGTGCCAGCAGCTCTTACAGGGTTGGGGAGACCCAGTACTTC,CASSSYRVGETQYF
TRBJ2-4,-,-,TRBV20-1,TGCAGTGGAGGGAGACAGGATCTAGCCAAAAACATTCAGTACTTC,CSGGRQDLAKNIQYF
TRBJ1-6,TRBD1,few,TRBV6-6,TGTGCCAGCAGTTCAGTCAGACAGGGATCTTCACCCCTCCACTTT,CASSSVRQGSSPLHF